This TCR beta chain was sequenced for a study of cytomegalovirus exposure and HLA in healthy donors. Looking at the study overall: Drawn from HLA-typed donors, around 85 million unique TCRs were held in an early data release.

Researchers ran the PCR with 60 Vbeta and 13 Jbeta primers. TCRdb keeps only in-frame clones here, not all; method: immunoSEQ multiplex PCR. The sample holds tens of thousands of clones; roughly 80% are singletons and the top ten take just under 3%. Study outcomes and limitations: An apparent linkage of common viral pathogens to several of the most significant clusters emerged in a later analysis. Association of some 18,000 TCR beta sequences with HLA alleles was found at 0.05 false discovery rate in a later analysis.

Germline-derived CDR1 and CDR2 are LNHNV and YYDKDF (reference sequence). V dropped 4 bases and J dropped 5 bases, with 19 bases sitting between them. This CDR3 has 16 amino acids. For this clone: Its antigen remains unknown.

Material: PBMCs. This TCR came from a woman aged 25-40 years in good health and CMV-seronegative. The V gene is TRBV15, the J gene TRBJ2-3, with D perhaps matching TRBD1 (5 bases). The CDR3 spells CATSIIQGVNVDTQYF. The CDR3 nucleotides read TGTGCCACCAGCATAATTCAGGGCGTTAACGTAGATACGCAGTATTTT.